This T cell receptor beta chain was identified in a study of T cell repertoires in cytomegalovirus infection. Overall study context: Carrying CMV and the relevant HLA type showed in public TCR beta signatures.

TCRdb reanalysed the reads using MiXCR and keeps one entry per CDR3 protein. Of around 290,000 distinct CDR3 sequences in the sample, about 25% were seen once. The CDR3 is 13 residues long. Germline-derived CDR1 and CDR2 are MDHEN and SYDVKM. Trimming removed 3 bases from V and 8 bases from J; junction bases left unmatched: 4. Study findings and constraints: Adding up the frequency of public TCR beta families identified people who carried CMV plus the relevant HLA.

This clonotype appeared a few times. Its antigen is as yet unknown. The sequenced material came from PBMCs. This chain joins TRBV28 and TRBJ2-1, with 7 positions matching TRBD2. This receptor was identified in a human donor in good health (CMV status not recorded). Some clones in this sample may be carry-over from other donors' samples. The CDR3 nucleotides read TGTGCCAGCAGTTTGGGGGGGAACCATGAGCAGTTCTTC. It encodes CASSLGGNHEQFF.